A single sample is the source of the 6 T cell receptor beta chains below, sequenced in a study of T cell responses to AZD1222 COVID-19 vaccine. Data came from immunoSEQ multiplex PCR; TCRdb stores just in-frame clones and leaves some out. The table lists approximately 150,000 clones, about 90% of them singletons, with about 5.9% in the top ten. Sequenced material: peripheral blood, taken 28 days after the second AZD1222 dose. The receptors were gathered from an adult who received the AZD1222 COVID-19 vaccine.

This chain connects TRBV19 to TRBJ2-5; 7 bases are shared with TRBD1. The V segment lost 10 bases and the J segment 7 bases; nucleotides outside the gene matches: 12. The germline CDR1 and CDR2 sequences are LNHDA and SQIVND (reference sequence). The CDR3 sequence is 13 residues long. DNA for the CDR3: TGTGCCACAAGGAAGGACAGGTCAGGGACCCAGTACTTC. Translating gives CATRKDRSGTQYF.

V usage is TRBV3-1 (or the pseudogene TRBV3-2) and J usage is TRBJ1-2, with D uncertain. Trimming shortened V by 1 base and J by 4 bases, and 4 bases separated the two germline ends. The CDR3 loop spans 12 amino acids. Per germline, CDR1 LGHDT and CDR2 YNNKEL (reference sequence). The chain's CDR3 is CASSQGPYGYTF. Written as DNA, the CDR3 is TGTGCCAGCAGCCAAGGACCCTATGGCTACACCTTC.

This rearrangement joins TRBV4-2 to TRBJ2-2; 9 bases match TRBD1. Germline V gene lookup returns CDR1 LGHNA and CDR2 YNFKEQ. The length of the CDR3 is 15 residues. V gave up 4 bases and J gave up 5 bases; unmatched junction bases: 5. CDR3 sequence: CASSPDRGQTGELFF. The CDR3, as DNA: TGTGCCAGCAGCCCGGACAGGGGTCAGACCGGGGAGCTGTTTTTT.

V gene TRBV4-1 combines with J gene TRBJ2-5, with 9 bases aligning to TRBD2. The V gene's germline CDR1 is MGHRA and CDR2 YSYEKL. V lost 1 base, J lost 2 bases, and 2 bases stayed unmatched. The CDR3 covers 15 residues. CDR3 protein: CASSQASGGQETQYF. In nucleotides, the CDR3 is TGCGCCAGCAGCCAAGCGAGCGGGGGGCAAGAGACCCAGTACTTC.

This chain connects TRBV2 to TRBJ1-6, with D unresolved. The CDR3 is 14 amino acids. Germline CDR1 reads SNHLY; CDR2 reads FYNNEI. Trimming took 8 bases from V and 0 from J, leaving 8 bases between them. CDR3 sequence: CASGGSSYNSPLHF. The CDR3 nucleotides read TGTGCCAGCGGAGGTAGCTCCTATAATTCACCCCTCCACTTT.

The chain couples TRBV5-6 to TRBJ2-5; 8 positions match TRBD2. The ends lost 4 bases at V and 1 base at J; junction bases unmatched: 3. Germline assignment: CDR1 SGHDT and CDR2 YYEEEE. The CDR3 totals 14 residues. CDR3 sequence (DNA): TGTGCCAGCAGCCAGCGGGGGTCCCAAGAGACCCAGTACTTC. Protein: CASSQRGSQETQYF.